This TCR beta chain was recovered during a study of cytomegalovirus exposure and HLA in healthy donors. Study as a whole: The approximately 120 million unique TCR beta sequences, from roughly 170 million T cells, were found by an earlier analysis. General observations from the study: A highly shared variant cluster was judged a likely technical artifact. Later work found that TCR association rates differed between HLA loci; DRB1 had the most and HLA-C the fewest. The authors later linked a missense DCLRE1C variant to TCR beta V- and J-gene trimming.

Points on this clone: Its antigen is currently unknown.

A multiplex PCR was run with 60 Vbeta primers and 13 Jbeta primers. Profiling relied on immunoSEQ multiplex PCR, and the TCRdb table lists in-frame clones only, not all of them. The sample lists roughly 88,000 clones, roughly 69% occurring once. This TCR was sampled from a middle-aged man in good health and CMV-seronegative. The sequenced sample consisted of PBMCs.

The CDR3: CASSLAPDSGNTIYF. As DNA, the CDR3 is TGTGCCAGCAGCTTGGCCCCAGACTCTGGAAACACCATATATTTT. The chain employs TRBV5-6 and TRBJ1-3; D gene unclear. Per germline, CDR1 SGHDT and CDR2 YYEEEE. Trimming took 0 bases from V and 0 from J, leaving 7 bases between them. This CDR3 comprises 15 residues.